The sequence of this T cell receptor (beta chain) was determined in a study of cytomegalovirus exposure and HLA in healthy donors. Findings and limits, study-wide: V segments that were indistinguishable, TRBV6-2 and TRBV6-3 among them, were omitted from analysis. High sensitivity and specificity were reportedly achieved when the classifier diagnosed cytomegalovirus status. Later analysis identified several of the most significant clusters that appeared linked to common viral pathogens.

With 60 Vbeta and 13 Jbeta primers, the PCR was carried out. Data came from immunoSEQ multiplex PCR; TCRdb stores just in-frame clones and leaves some out. The table lists more than 140,000 clones, roughly 79% of them singletons. Germline CDR1 is MRHNA and CDR2 is SNTAGT. V lost 4 bases and J 3 bases, leaving 6 bases between the germline ends. The CDR3 is 13 amino acids. This clone was detected a few times. Its cognate antigen is unknown. This receptor was obtained from a male donor in good health and CMV-seronegative. This chain uses TRBV6-4 with TRBJ2-2, with TRBD2 as a possible D gene (5 bases). The specimen sequenced was PBMCs. The CDR3 nucleotides are TGTGCCAGCAGTGCGGAGGACACCGGGGAGCTGTTTTTT. It specifies CASSAEDTGELFF.